This T cell receptor (beta chain) was recorded in a study of T cells in Graves' hyperthyroidism and ophthalmopathy. The germline V gene has CDR1 MNHEY and CDR2 SMNVEV (reference sequence). The CDR3 contains 14 residues. V lost 2 bases and J 7 bases, leaving 14 bases between the germline ends. Details on this clonotype: Antigen: not known.

Study-wide results and limits: Progression to ophthalmopathy was predicted a median of 6.5 months early. Most thyroid-expanded clonotypes above 0.001 were also found in blood.

Together with thyroid ultrasound, orbital computed tomography, serum thyroxine and TRAb, clinical symptoms were used for diagnoses. Source material for PBMCs was more than 7.5 ml fresh peripheral blood. RNA transcripts yielded amplified TCR beta CDR3 regions. The HTBI primer set was used in a first-round RT-PCR of the TCR CDR3. One entry per CDR3 protein results from TCRdb running MiXCR on the multiplex PCR reads. This sample has about 210,000 distinct CDR3 sequences; over 15% occur once, and the top ten carry under 65%. The source material was blood. The V and J genes are TRBV27 and TRBJ1-2; D unclear. The clonotype originates from a man aged 50-59 years with Graves' hyperthyroidism. This chain's CDR3 is CASSLNGQDGGYTF. DNA of the CDR3: TGTGCCAGCAGTTTAAACGGGCAGGATGGTGGCTACACCTTC.